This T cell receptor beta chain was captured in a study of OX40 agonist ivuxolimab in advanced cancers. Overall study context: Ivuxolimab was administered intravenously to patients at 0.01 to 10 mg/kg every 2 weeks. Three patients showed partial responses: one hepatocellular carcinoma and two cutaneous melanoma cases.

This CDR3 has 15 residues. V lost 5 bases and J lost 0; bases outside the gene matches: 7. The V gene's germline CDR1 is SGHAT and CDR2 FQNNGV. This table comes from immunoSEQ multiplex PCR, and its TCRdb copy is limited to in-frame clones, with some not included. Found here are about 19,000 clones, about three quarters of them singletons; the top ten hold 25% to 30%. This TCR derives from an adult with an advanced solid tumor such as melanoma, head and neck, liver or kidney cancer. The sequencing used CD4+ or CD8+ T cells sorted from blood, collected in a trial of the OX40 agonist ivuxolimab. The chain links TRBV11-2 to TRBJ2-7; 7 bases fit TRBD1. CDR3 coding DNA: TGTGCCAGCAGCGCTACCGGGACAGCCTCCTACGAGCAGTACTTC. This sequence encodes CASSATGTASYEQYF. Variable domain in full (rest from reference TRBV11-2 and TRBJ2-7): EAGVAQSPRYKIIEKRQSVAFWCNPISGHATLYWYQQILGQGPKLLIQFQNNGVVDDSQLPKDRFSAERLKGVDSTLKIQPAKLEDSAVYLCASSATGTASYEQYFGPGTRLTVT.